The clone carrying this TCR beta chain was recorded many times. The antigen remains unidentified. Germline V gene data show CDR1 as SNHLY and CDR2 as FYNNEI. The V end lost 11 bases, the J end lost 4 bases, and 8 bases lay between the germline ends. The CDR3 runs 11 residues. Profiled with immunoSEQ multiplex PCR; TCRdb holds only in-frame clones, not every one. Listed for the sample are under 25,000 clones, none seen a single time. The data originate from a study of T cells after posttransplantation cyclophosphamide. General study results and limits: Donor CD8+ memory clones often dominated recipient blood repertoires at later times.

The rearrangement uses TRBV2 and TRBJ1-4; TRBD1 is a possible D gene (5 bases). The sequence was obtained from a woman aged 60-70 years in good health, CMV-negative, and a related stem cell transplant donor. Source material: PBMCs. The CDR3 coding sequence is TGTGCCTGTGGACATAATGAAAAACTGTTTTTT. It encodes CACGHNEKLFF.